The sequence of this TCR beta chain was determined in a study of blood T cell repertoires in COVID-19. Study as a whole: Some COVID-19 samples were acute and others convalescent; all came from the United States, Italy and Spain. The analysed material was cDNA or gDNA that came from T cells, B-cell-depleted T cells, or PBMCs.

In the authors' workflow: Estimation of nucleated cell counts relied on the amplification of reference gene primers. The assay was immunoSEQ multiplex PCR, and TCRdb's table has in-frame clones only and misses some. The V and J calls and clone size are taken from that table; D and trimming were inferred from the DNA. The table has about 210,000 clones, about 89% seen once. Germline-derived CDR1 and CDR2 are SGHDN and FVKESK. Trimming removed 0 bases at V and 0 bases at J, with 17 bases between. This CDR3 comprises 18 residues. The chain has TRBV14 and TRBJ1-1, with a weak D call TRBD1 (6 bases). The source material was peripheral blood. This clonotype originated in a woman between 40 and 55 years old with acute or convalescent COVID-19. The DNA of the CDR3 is TGTGCCAGCAGCCAAGACGTGTCAGGGGTAATCTTGAACACTGAAGCTTTCTTT. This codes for CASSQDVSGVILNTEAFF.